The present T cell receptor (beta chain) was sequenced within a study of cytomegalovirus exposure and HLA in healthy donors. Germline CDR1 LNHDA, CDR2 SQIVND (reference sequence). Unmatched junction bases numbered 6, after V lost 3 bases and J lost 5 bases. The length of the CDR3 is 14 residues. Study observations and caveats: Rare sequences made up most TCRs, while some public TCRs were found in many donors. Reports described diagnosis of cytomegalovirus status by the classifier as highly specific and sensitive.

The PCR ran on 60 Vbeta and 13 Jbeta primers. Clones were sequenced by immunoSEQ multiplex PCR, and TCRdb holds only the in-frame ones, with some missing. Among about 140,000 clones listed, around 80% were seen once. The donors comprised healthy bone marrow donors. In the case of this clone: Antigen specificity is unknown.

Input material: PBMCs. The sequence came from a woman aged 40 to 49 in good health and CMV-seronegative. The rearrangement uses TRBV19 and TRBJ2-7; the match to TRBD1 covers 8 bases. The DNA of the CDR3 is TGTGCCAGTAGTATTATGGGACAGGACCACGAGCAGTACTTC. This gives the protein CASSIMGQDHEQYF.